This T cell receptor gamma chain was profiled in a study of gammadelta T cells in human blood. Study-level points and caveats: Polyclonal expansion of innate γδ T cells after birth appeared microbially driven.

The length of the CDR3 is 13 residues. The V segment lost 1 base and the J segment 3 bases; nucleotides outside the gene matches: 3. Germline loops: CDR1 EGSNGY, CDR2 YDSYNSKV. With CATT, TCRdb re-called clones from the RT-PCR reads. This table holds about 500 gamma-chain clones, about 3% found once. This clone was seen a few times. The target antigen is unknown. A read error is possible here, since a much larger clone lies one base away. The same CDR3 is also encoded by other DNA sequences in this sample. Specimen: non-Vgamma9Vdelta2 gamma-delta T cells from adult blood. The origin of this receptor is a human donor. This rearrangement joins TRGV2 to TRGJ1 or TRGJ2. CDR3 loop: CATWDGLYYKKLF. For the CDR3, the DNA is TGTGCCACCTGGGACGGTCTTTATTATAAGAAACTCTTT.